The clone carrying this T cell receptor (beta chain) came up many times. Its specificity is not known. TCRdb analysed the RT-PCR reads with MiXCR anew, one entry per CDR3 protein. The sample records just under 250,000 distinct CDR3 sequences, over 9% being singletons. This specimen belongs to a study of response to subunit inactivated influenza vaccine. Whole-study findings and limits: Few additional T cells are recruited per seasonal influenza vaccination, authors suggested.

Per germline, CDR1 DFQATT and CDR2 SNEGSKA (reference sequence). V dropped 3 bases and J dropped 6 bases, with 14 bases sitting between them. There are 13 residues in the CDR3. Sequencing used non-naive T cells sorted from PBMCs, obtained less than 15 days before vaccination. The chain recombines TRBV20-1 with TRBJ2-5, with a weak D call TRBD1 (5 bases). This TCR came from a man aged 45-60 years who received an inactivated influenza vaccine. The CDR3 is CSASPRVLKTQYF. Written as DNA, the CDR3 is TGCAGTGCTAGTCCCAGGGTTTTGAAGACCCAGTACTTC.